This is a list of T cell receptor beta chains from one sample in a study of blood T cell repertoires in COVID-19. Libraries were prepared by immunoSEQ multiplex PCR; TCRdb keeps only in-frame clonotypes and omits some of them. The sample records 240,000 or so clones, about 83% being singletons. The source material was peripheral blood. The receptors shown here come from a man older than 75 with acute or convalescent COVID-19. Each CDR3 is given with its conserved first and last residue.

TRBJ1-1 | TRBV3-1/TRBV3-2 | 13 | CASSQVKSTEAFF
TRBJ1-1 | TRBV28 | 12 | CASSLSWTSAFF
TRBJ2-7 | TRBV5-4 | 14 | CASSQQGSSYEQYF
TRBJ1-5 | TRBV28 | 14 | CASREGAGNQPQHF
TRBJ1-4 | TRBV10-3 | 13 | CATQGALDEKLFF
TRBJ1-2 | TRBV12-3/TRBV12-4 | 11 | CASSLQGGYTF
TRBJ2-3 | TRBV2 | 19 | CASRPLSGTSGKNRDTQYF
TRBJ1-5 | TRBV2 | 14 | CASSEEQGNQPQHF
TRBJ1-4 | TRBV7-9 | 15 | CASSPRGGVNEKLFF
TRBJ1-5 | TRBV6-6 | 14 | CASNGADSNQPQHF
TRBJ2-3 | TRBV27 | 17 | CASKLLAGGRGTDTQYF
TRBJ2-3 | TRBV4-1 | 16 | CASSLSTGGNTDTQYF
TRBJ2-3 | TRBV3-1/TRBV3-2 | 15 | CASSQDRGRGDTQYF
TRBJ1-3 | TRBV4-2 | 15 | CASSQERRAGNTIYF
TRBJ1-6 | TRBV2 | 18 | CASSEGRGPGRDNSPLHF
TRBJ2-1 | TRBV5-4 | 16 | CASSSISGRVYNEQFF
TRBJ1-2 | TRBV27 | 15 | CASSDPGQGRYRYTF
TRBJ1-2 | TRBV3-1/TRBV3-2 | 13 | CASSQEIGGGYTF
TRBJ2-5 | TRBV4-2 | 16 | CASSQGSSGGIETQYF
TRBJ2-3 | TRBV7-7 | 15 | CASSPTSGEADTQYF
TRBJ1-5 | TRBV2 | 14 | CASSEGQGNQPQHF
TRBJ1-2 | TRBV29-1 | 11 | CSVVGSYGYTF
TRBJ1-3 | TRBV7-2 | 14 | CASSFQGTGNTIYF
TRBJ2-2 | TRBV18 | 15 | CASSPSPTGPGELFF
TRBJ2-1 | TRBV20-1 | 10 | CSAVGDEQFF
TRBJ1-2 | TRBV6-5 | 15 | CASSYSGISNYGYTF
TRBJ1-3 | TRBV5-4 | 16 | CASSQGELPSGNTIYF
TRBJ1-2 | TRBV19 | 12 | CASSRTGYGYTF
TRBJ1-5 | TRBV18 | 14 | CASSPGQGNQPQHF
TRBJ1-1 | TRBV29-1 | 13 | CSVRSGTITEAFF
TRBJ2-1 | TRBV29-1 | 14 | CSVKREARLDEQFF
TRBJ1-3 | TRBV3-1/TRBV3-2 | 16 | CASSPPGTGFGNTIYF
TRBJ2-1 | TRBV7-3 | 15 | CASRATGTSMEEQFF
TRBJ1-6 | TRBV6-1 | 15 | CASSDSTGSDSPLHF
TRBJ2-5 | TRBV2 | 14 | CASSPGGPKETQYF
TRBJ1-2 | TRBV4-3 | 14 | CASSQAGTGVGYTF
TRBJ2-1 | TRBV12-3/TRBV12-4 | 13 | CASSPSGVNEQFF
TRBJ1-5 | TRBV15 | 14 | CATSRQGYNQPQHF
TRBJ1-1 | TRBV7-9 | 18 | CASSSVRDRGARRTEAFF
TRBJ1-2 | TRBV11-2 | 15 | CASSLDGGRGDGYTF
TRBJ1-1 | TRBV7-9 | 13 | CASSLETATEAFF
TRBJ2-7 | TRBV18 | 14 | CASSPRESSYEQYF
TRBJ2-2 | TRBV7-7 | 15 | CASSSGQGNTGELFF
TRBJ2-3 | TRBV5-4 | 15 | CASRLAGEGTDTQYF
TRBJ1-1 | TRBV6-4 | 12 | CASRGGQGEAFF
TRBJ2-1 | TRBV28 | 14 | CASSWTGSLGEQFF
TRBJ2-1 | TRBV27 | 15 | CASSSGLAGVNEQFF
TRBJ1-3 | TRBV7-9 | 13 | CASSQGAGNTIYF
TRBJ1-1 | TRBV7-8 | 14 | CASSPRDGNTEAFF
TRBJ1-5 | TRBV5-1 | 16 | CASSLRRTGDNQPQHF
TRBJ1-1 | TRBV7-6 | 19 | CASSLSPPVTGTGNTEAFF